The rows below give T cell receptor beta chains drawn from one sample of a study of OX40 agonist ivuxolimab in advanced cancers. Clones were read by immunoSEQ multiplex PCR, and TCRdb kept only the in-frame ones, dropping some. The data contain more than 90,000 clones, approximately 80% of them singletons. The sequenced sample was CD4+ or CD8+ T cells sorted from blood, obtained in a trial of the OX40 agonist ivuxolimab. These receptors were obtained from an adult with an advanced solid tumor such as melanoma, head and neck, liver or kidney cancer. Each CDR3 is given with its conserved first and last residue. The D gene is left open where the match is weak. Clone size is given for some rows only: seen once, a few or many times, or a class if the clone is expanded.

d_call: -
j_call: TRBJ1-1
v_call: TRBV4-1
clone_size: -
cdr3_aa: CASSQGGETNTEAFF
cdr3_nt: TGCGCCAGCAGCCAAGGGGGGGAGACGAACACTGAAGCTTTCTTT

d_call: TRBD2
j_call: TRBJ2-7
v_call: TRBV9
clone_size: once
cdr3_aa: CASSVGGSGVKGEQYF
cdr3_nt: TGTGCCAGCAGCGTAGGAGGGAGCGGGGTAAAGGGAGAGCAGTACTTC

d_call: -
j_call: TRBJ1-4
v_call: TRBV18
clone_size: -
cdr3_aa: CASSPEGGEKLFF
cdr3_nt: TGTGCCAGCTCACCGGAGGGGGGAGAAAAACTGTTTTTT

d_call: -
j_call: TRBJ1-1
v_call: TRBV19
clone_size: -
cdr3_aa: CASSITQGGTEAFF
cdr3_nt: TGTGCCAGTAGTATCACCCAGGGAGGGACTGAAGCTTTCTTT

d_call: -
j_call: TRBJ2-6
v_call: TRBV11-2
clone_size: -
cdr3_aa: CASSLEGFGANVLTF
cdr3_nt: TGTGCCAGCAGCTTAGAGGGGTTTGGGGCCAACGTCCTGACTTTC

d_call: TRBD2
j_call: TRBJ2-7
v_call: TRBV28
clone_size: -
cdr3_aa: CASSRGLAGDEQYF
cdr3_nt: TGTGCCAGCAGTCGGGGACTAGCGGGGGACGAGCAGTACTTC

d_call: -
j_call: TRBJ1-6
v_call: TRBV4-2
clone_size: -
cdr3_aa: CASSQGPENNSPLHF
cdr3_nt: TGTGCCAGCAGCCAAGGGCCAGAGAATAATTCACCCCTCCACTTT

d_call: -
j_call: TRBJ1-1
v_call: TRBV15
clone_size: -
cdr3_aa: CATSTPASNTEAFF
cdr3_nt: TGTGCCACCAGCACCCCGGCGTCGAACACTGAAGCTTTCTTT

d_call: TRBD2
j_call: TRBJ2-1
v_call: TRBV11-3
clone_size: once
cdr3_aa: CASSSSGTYNEQFF
cdr3_nt: TGTGCCAGCAGTTCTAGCGGGACCTACAATGAGCAGTTCTTC

d_call: TRBD1
j_call: TRBJ2-7
v_call: TRBV9
clone_size: -
cdr3_aa: CASSVGWGQGAYEQYF
cdr3_nt: TGTGCCAGCAGCGTGGGTTGGGGACAGGGGGCTTACGAGCAGTACTTC

d_call: TRBD2
j_call: TRBJ2-3
v_call: TRBV6-5
clone_size: -
cdr3_aa: CASSSKAGGRTDTQYF
cdr3_nt: TGTGCCAGCAGTTCAAAAGCGGGAGGTCGCACAGATACGCAGTATTTT

d_call: TRBD1
j_call: TRBJ1-6
v_call: TRBV9
clone_size: -
cdr3_aa: CASSVSGQGNNSPLHF
cdr3_nt: TGTGCCAGCAGCGTATCTGGACAGGGCAATAATTCACCCCTCCACTTT

d_call: -
j_call: TRBJ1-1
v_call: TRBV30
clone_size: many
cdr3_aa: CAWSVGGMSAEAFF
cdr3_nt: TGTGCCTGGAGTGTGGGCGGCATGAGCGCTGAAGCTTTCTTT

d_call: -
j_call: TRBJ2-2
v_call: TRBV10-3
clone_size: -
cdr3_aa: CAISDRTDRNTGELFF
cdr3_nt: TGTGCCATCAGTGACCGTACAGACAGGAACACCGGGGAGCTGTTTTTT

d_call: -
j_call: TRBJ1-2
v_call: TRBV6-5
clone_size: -
cdr3_aa: CASSEYGYTF
cdr3_nt: TGTGCCAGCAGTGAATACGGCTACACCTTC

d_call: -
j_call: TRBJ2-5
v_call: TRBV5-1
clone_size: -
cdr3_aa: CASSAQETQYF
cdr3_nt: TGCGCCAGCAGCGCTCAAGAGACCCAGTACTTC

d_call: -
j_call: TRBJ1-6
v_call: TRBV6-5
clone_size: -
cdr3_aa: CASNRVSSYNSPLHF
cdr3_nt: TGTGCCAGCAACAGGGTTAGCTCCTATAATTCACCCCTCCACTTT

d_call: TRBD2
j_call: TRBJ2-1
v_call: TRBV6-4
clone_size: -
cdr3_aa: CASSAGLGSYNEQFF
cdr3_nt: TGTGCCAGCAGTGCCGGACTAGGCTCCTACAATGAGCAGTTCTTC

d_call: -
j_call: TRBJ2-7
v_call: TRBV7-2
clone_size: -
cdr3_aa: CASSPPASYEQYF
cdr3_nt: TGTGCCAGCAGCCCCCCGGCCTCCTACGAGCAGTACTTC

d_call: -
j_call: TRBJ2-5
v_call: TRBV7-2
clone_size: few
cdr3_aa: CASSSPPGRETQYF
cdr3_nt: TGTGCCAGCAGCTCCCCTCCGGGGAGAGAGACCCAGTACTTC

d_call: -
j_call: TRBJ1-3
v_call: TRBV5-1
clone_size: -
cdr3_aa: CASKADPGNTIYF
cdr3_nt: TGCGCCAGCAAGGCGGACCCTGGAAACACCATATATTTT

d_call: -
j_call: TRBJ1-6
v_call: TRBV5-4
clone_size: -
cdr3_aa: CASSSGAQGSPLHF
cdr3_nt: TGTGCCAGCAGTTCGGGGGCCCAGGGATCACCCCTCCACTTT

d_call: -
j_call: TRBJ2-1
v_call: TRBV5-4
clone_size: -
cdr3_aa: CASSFGSGSYNEQFF
cdr3_nt: TGTGCCAGCAGCTTTGGATCCGGGAGTTACAATGAGCAGTTCTTC

d_call: -
j_call: TRBJ1-5
v_call: TRBV7-9
clone_size: -
cdr3_aa: CASSLSPGAERNQPQHF
cdr3_nt: TGTGCCAGCAGCTTATCCCCGGGAGCAGAACGCAATCAGCCCCAGCATTTT

d_call: TRBD1
j_call: TRBJ2-1
v_call: TRBV6-5
clone_size: -
cdr3_aa: CASSYSGTGENEQFF
cdr3_nt: TGTGCCAGCAGTTACTCCGGGACAGGGGAAAATGAGCAGTTCTTC

d_call: -
j_call: TRBJ1-1
v_call: TRBV4-3
clone_size: -
cdr3_aa: CASSQTQGSTEAFF
cdr3_nt: TGCGCCAGCAGCCAAACTCAGGGGAGCACTGAAGCTTTCTTT

d_call: -
j_call: TRBJ2-3
v_call: TRBV15
clone_size: -
cdr3_aa: CATSRDQRVDTQYF
cdr3_nt: TGTGCCACCAGCAGAGATCAACGGGTTGATACGCAGTATTTT

d_call: TRBD1
j_call: TRBJ2-2
v_call: TRBV29-1
clone_size: -
cdr3_aa: CSVGTGARDTGELFF
cdr3_nt: TGCAGCGTTGGAACAGGGGCCCGGGACACCGGGGAGCTGTTTTTT

d_call: -
j_call: TRBJ1-1
v_call: TRBV4-3
clone_size: -
cdr3_aa: CASSLGQNTEAFF
cdr3_nt: TGCGCCAGCAGCCTGGGACAGAACACTGAAGCTTTCTTT

d_call: TRBD1
j_call: TRBJ1-2
v_call: TRBV6-5
clone_size: -
cdr3_aa: CASSYTGGQLYGYTF
cdr3_nt: TGTGCCAGCAGTTACACAGGGGGTCAACTCTATGGCTACACCTTC

d_call: -
j_call: TRBJ1-2
v_call: TRBV15
clone_size: once
cdr3_aa: CATSRDKGGDGYTF
cdr3_nt: TGTGCCACCAGCAGAGATAAGGGGGGCGATGGCTACACCTTC

d_call: -
j_call: TRBJ2-7
v_call: TRBV5-8
clone_size: -
cdr3_aa: CASSWGPGTYEQYF
cdr3_nt: TGTGCCAGCAGCTGGGGGCCCGGGACCTACGAGCAGTACTTC

d_call: TRBD2
j_call: TRBJ2-7
v_call: TRBV5-8
clone_size: -
cdr3_aa: CASSLSGSHEQYF
cdr3_nt: TGTGCCAGCAGCCTTAGCGGGAGCCACGAGCAGTACTTC

d_call: -
j_call: TRBJ2-1
v_call: TRBV5-1
clone_size: once
cdr3_aa: CASSLRYPKDEQFF
cdr3_nt: TGCGCCAGCTCCCTTAGGTACCCTAAGGATGAGCAGTTCTTC

d_call: -
j_call: TRBJ1-3
v_call: TRBV9
clone_size: -
cdr3_aa: CASSALAGNTIYF
cdr3_nt: TGTGCCAGCAGCGCACTAGCCGGAAACACCATATATTTT

d_call: -
j_call: TRBJ1-1
v_call: TRBV9
clone_size: once
cdr3_aa: CASSPTGGNTEAFF
cdr3_nt: TGTGCCAGCAGCCCCACTGGAGGGAACACTGAAGCTTTCTTT

d_call: -
j_call: TRBJ2-7
v_call: TRBV6-1
clone_size: -
cdr3_aa: CASSELGGRNYEQYF
cdr3_nt: TGTGCCAGCAGTGAGTTAGGGGGGAGGAACTACGAGCAGTACTTC

d_call: TRBD2
j_call: TRBJ2-7
v_call: TRBV15
clone_size: -
cdr3_aa: CATSRGSLAGAHEQYF
cdr3_nt: TGTGCCACCAGCAGGGGATCCCTAGCGGGAGCCCACGAGCAGTACTTC

d_call: -
j_call: TRBJ1-5
v_call: TRBV6-5
clone_size: few
cdr3_aa: CASSYSMTSGNQPQHF
cdr3_nt: TGTGCCAGCAGTTACTCGATGACGTCGGGCAATCAGCCCCAGCATTTT

d_call: -
j_call: TRBJ1-2
v_call: TRBV2
clone_size: -
cdr3_aa: CASSERGDLNYGYTF
cdr3_nt: TGTGCCAGCAGTGAAAGAGGGGATCTTAACTATGGCTACACCTTC

d_call: -
j_call: TRBJ1-2
v_call: TRBV4-3
clone_size: few
cdr3_aa: CASSQEWTDYGYTF
cdr3_nt: TGCGCCAGCAGCCAAGAGTGGACAGACTATGGCTACACCTTC

d_call: -
j_call: TRBJ1-1
v_call: TRBV5-6
clone_size: -
cdr3_aa: CASSLVRNTEAFF
cdr3_nt: TGTGCCAGCAGCTTGGTCAGGAACACTGAAGCTTTCTTT

d_call: -
j_call: TRBJ2-2
v_call: TRBV7-2
clone_size: -
cdr3_aa: CASSYGGSTGELFF
cdr3_nt: TGTGCCAGCAGCTATGGGGGGTCCACCGGGGAGCTGTTTTTT

d_call: -
j_call: TRBJ2-7
v_call: TRBV2
clone_size: -
cdr3_aa: CASMYWGNYEQYF
cdr3_nt: TGTGCCAGCATGTATTGGGGGAATTACGAGCAGTACTTC

d_call: -
j_call: TRBJ1-6
v_call: TRBV10-1
clone_size: few
cdr3_aa: CASHRQGHSPLHF
cdr3_nt: TGCGCCAGCCACCGGCAGGGTCACTCACCCCTCCACTTT

d_call: TRBD1
j_call: TRBJ2-7
v_call: TRBV2
clone_size: -
cdr3_aa: CASSGDRATYEQYF
cdr3_nt: TGTGCCAGCAGTGGAGACAGGGCCACCTACGAGCAGTACTTC

d_call: -
j_call: TRBJ2-3
v_call: TRBV19
clone_size: once
cdr3_aa: CASSIVRGESSFPNTDTQYF
cdr3_nt: TGTGCCAGTAGTATAGTGAGGGGCGAGTCTTCCTTCCCTAACACAGATACGCAGTATTTT

d_call: -
j_call: TRBJ2-4
v_call: TRBV9
clone_size: once
cdr3_aa: CASSVDAARGIQYF
cdr3_nt: TGTGCCAGCAGCGTAGATGCAGCCCGGGGTATTCAGTACTTC

d_call: -
j_call: TRBJ2-7
v_call: TRBV29-1
clone_size: -
cdr3_aa: CSVGRGTGLQEQYF
cdr3_nt: TGCAGCGTTGGGCGAGGGACCGGGCTCCAAGAGCAGTACTTC